One T cell receptor (beta chain) is described in this entry. This sample was taken from a study of blood T cell repertoires in COVID-19. The Seattle patients, enrolled during active infection, were followed longitudinally. Libraries were prepared by immunoSEQ multiplex PCR; TCRdb keeps only in-frame clonotypes and omits some of them. Of under 100,000 clones in the sample, approximately 91% were seen once. The CDR3 runs to 13 residues. The germline gives CDR1 SGHAT, CDR2 FQNNGV. V lost 4 bases, J lost 3 bases, and 0 bases stayed unmatched. The sequence came from a man aged 60-69 years with COVID-19, enrolled during active disease. Input material: peripheral blood. This chain connects TRBV11-2 to TRBJ2-5; 9 positions agree with TRBD1. In DNA form, the CDR3 reads TGTGCCAGCAGCTGGACAGGGGAAGAGACCCAGTACTTC. This codes for CASSWTGEETQYF. Full variable domain (rest looked up from reference TRBV11-2 and TRBJ2-5): EAGVAQSPRYKIIEKRQSVAFWCNPISGHATLYWYQQILGQGPKLLIQFQNNGVVDDSQLPKDRFSAERLKGVDSTLKIQPAKLEDSAVYLCASSWTGEETQYFGPGTRLLVL.